This TCR beta chain was recovered during a study of read filtering for tumor transcriptome and immune sequencing. This clonotype showed up many times. The antigen is undetermined. Germline values: CDR1 MNHEY, CDR2 SMNVEV (reference sequence). With 6 bases removed from V and 3 bases from J, the gap between germline ends came to 14 bases. The CDR3 is made up of 14 amino acids. Every patient had bone marrow sampled while the disease was active. The library was built from 400 ng RNA with molecular barcoded adaptors for alpha/delta and beta/gamma chains. TCRdb reanalysed the reads using MiXCR and keeps one entry per CDR3 protein. The table shows approximately 65,000 distinct CDR3 sequences, with about 15% occurring only once. Study-wide points: Dropping single-read clonotypes raised IR-seq and RNA-seq shared-clonotype correlation. IR-seq captured clonotypes deeper and more reliably than RNA-seq.

This clonotype was obtained from a donor aged 40 or older with multiple myeloma. V gene TRBV27 combines with J gene TRBJ1-1; a weak D match, TRBD1 (5 bases). The sample taken for sequencing was a population of CD138-negative cells sorted from bone marrow. In DNA form, the CDR3 reads TGTGCCAGCAGCCTTCCCGGGGCGTACACTGAAGCTTTCTTT. It is translated as CASSLPGAYTEAFF.